This T cell receptor beta chain was observed in a study of T cells in Graves' hyperthyroidism and ophthalmopathy. TCR beta CDR3 sequences were amplified from RNA transcripts. In the first-round RT-PCR of the TCR CDR3, the HTBI primer set was used. TCRdb used MiXCR to reprocess the multiplex PCR reads, holding one entry per CDR3 protein. The repertoire holds some 740,000 distinct CDR3 sequences, less than 15% seen once, with around 9.6% in the top ten. The sample taken for sequencing was blood. The clonotype comes from a woman under 30 with Graves' hyperthyroidism.

This chain's CDR3 is CSVVEGNAPLKKNQPQHF. The CDR3 region has the DNA TGCAGCGTTGTTGAGGGTAATGCCCCCCTAAAGAAAAATCAGCCCCAGCATTTT. The rearrangement joins TRBV29-1 to TRBJ1-5; D call uncertain. Germline loops: CDR1 SQVTM, CDR2 ANQGSEA. The CDR3 length is 18 residues. The V and J ends lost 4 bases and 4 bases respectively, with 26 bases between them.